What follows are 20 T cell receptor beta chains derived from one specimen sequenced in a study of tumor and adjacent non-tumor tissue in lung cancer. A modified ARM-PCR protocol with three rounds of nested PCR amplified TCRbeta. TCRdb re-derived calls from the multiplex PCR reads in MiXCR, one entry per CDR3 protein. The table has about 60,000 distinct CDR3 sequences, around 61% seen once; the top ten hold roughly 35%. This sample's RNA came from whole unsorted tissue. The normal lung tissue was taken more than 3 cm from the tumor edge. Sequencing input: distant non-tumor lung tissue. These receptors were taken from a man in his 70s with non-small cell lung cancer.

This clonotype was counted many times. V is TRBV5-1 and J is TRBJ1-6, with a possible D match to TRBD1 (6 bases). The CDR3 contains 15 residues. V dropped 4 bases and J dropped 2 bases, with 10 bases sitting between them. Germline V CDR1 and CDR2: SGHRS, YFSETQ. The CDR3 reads CASSPGQPYNSPLHF. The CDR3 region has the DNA TGCGCCAGCAGCCCTGGACAGCCCTATAATTCACCCCTCCACTTT. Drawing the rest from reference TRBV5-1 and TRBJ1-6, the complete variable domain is KAGVTQTPRYLIKTRGQQVTLSCSPISGHRSVSWYQQTPGQGLQFLFEYFSETQRNKGNFPGRFSGRQFSNSRSEMNVSTLELGDSALYLCASSPGQPYNSPLHFGNGTRLTVT.

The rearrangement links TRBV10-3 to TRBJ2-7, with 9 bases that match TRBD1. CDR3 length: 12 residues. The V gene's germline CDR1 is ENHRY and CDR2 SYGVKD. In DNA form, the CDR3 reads TGTGTCACGGGACAGGGAGTGTACCAGCAGTACTTC. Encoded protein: CVTGQGVYQQYF.

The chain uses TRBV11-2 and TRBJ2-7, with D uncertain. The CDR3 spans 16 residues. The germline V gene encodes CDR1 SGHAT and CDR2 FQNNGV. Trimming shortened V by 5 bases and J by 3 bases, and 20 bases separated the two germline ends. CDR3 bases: TGTGCCAGCAGCCCCCGAGGAGCGTGCGGCTTCTACGAGCAGTACTTC. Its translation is CASSPRGACGFYEQYF.

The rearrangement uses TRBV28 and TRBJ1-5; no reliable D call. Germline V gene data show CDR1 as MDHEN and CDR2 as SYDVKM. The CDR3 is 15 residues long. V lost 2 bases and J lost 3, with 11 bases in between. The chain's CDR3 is CASSLPWPFNQPQHF. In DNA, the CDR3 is TGTGCCAGCAGTTTACCGTGGCCCTTCAATCAGCCCCAGCATTTT.

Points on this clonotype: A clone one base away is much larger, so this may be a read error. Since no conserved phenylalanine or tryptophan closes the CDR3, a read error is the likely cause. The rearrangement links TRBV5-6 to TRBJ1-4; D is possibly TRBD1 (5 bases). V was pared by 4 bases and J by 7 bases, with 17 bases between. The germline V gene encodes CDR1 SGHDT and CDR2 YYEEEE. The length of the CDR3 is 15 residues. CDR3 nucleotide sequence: TGTGCCAGCAGCCACCGGGGACGGATGAGTGAAAAACTGTTTTTA. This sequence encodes CASSHRGRMSEKLFL.

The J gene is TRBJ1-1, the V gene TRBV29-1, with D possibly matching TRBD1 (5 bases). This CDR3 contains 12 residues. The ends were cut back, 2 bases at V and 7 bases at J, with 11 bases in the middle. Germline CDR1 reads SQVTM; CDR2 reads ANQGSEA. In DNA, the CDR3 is TGCAGCGTTGAATCCGGGGGTAATGAAGCTTTCTTT. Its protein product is CSVESGGNEAFF.

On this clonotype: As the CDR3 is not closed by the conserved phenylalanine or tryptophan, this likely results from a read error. Here the CDR3 DNA reads TGTGTCAGCAGTTTAGCGGTGGAACTTACTGAAGCTTTCTCT. Its protein product is CVSSLAVELTEAFS. V and J are TRBV12-3 or TRBV12-4 and TRBJ1-1; D unclear. This CDR3 spans 14 amino acids.

The CDR3 protein is CASSYSGLPGARYF. The CDR3 DNA sequence: TGTGCCAGCAGTTACTCCGGGTTACCGGGGGCGCGGTACTTC. The chain is built from TRBV6-5 and TRBJ2-7; D may correspond to TRBD1 or TRBD2 (6 bases each). V was shortened by 0 bases and J by 12 bases, with 18 bases between the two germline ends. Germline CDR1 is MNHEY and CDR2 is SVGAGI. CDR3 length: 14 amino acids.

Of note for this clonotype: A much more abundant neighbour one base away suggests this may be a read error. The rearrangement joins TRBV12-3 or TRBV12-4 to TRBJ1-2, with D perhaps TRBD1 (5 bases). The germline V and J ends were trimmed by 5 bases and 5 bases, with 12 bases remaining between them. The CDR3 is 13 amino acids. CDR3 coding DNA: TGTGCCAGCAGTATAATCGGGACTTATGGCTACACCTTC. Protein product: CASSIIGTYGYTF.

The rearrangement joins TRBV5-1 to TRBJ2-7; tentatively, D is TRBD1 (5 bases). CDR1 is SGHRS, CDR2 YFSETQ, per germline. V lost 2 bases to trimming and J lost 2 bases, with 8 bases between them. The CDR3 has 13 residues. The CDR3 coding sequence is TGCGCCAGCAGCTTTCAGGGAACCTACGAGCAGTACTTC. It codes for CASSFQGTYEQYF.

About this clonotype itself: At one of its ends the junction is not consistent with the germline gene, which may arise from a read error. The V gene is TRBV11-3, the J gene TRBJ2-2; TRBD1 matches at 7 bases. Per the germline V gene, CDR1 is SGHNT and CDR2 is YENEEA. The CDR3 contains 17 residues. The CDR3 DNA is TGTGCCAGCAACAACAGGGGATCTGGCGCGAACACCGGGGAGCCGTGTTTT. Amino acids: CASNNRGSGANTGEPCF.

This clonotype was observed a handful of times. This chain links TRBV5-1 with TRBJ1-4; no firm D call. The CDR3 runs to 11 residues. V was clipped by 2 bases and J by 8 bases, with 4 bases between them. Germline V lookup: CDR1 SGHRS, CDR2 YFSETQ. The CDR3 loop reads CASSFEEKLFF. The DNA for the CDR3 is TGCGCCAGCAGCTTCGAGGAAAAACTGTTTTTT.

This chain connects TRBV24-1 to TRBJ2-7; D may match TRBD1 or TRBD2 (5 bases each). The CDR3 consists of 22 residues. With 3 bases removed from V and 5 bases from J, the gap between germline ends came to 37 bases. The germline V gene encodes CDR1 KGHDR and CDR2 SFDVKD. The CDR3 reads CATSDRPGPSPFPGPLCHEQYF. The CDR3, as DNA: TGTGCCACCAGTGATAGACCGGGACCCTCACCTTTTCCGGGACCCCTGTGCCACGAGCAGTACTTC.

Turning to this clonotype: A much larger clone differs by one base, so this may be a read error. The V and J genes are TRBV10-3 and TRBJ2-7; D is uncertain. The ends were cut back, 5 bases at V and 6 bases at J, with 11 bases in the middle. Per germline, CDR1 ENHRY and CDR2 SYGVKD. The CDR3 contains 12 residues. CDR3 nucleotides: TGTGCCATCAGTTATATTCCAACCGAGCAGTACTTC. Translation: CAISYIPTEQYF.

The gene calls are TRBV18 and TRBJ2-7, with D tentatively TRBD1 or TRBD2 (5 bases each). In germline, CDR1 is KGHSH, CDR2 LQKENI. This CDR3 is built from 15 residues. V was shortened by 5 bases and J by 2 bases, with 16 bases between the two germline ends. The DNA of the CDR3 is TGTGCCAGCTCAGATACCGGGACCAATCCCTACGAGCAGTACTTC. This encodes CASSDTGTNPYEQYF. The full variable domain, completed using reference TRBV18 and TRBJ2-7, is NAGVMQNPRHLVRRRGQEARLRCSPMKGHSHVYWYRQLPEEGLKFMVYLQKENIIDESGMPKERFSAEFPKEGPSILRIQQVVRGDSAAYFCASSDTGTNPYEQYFGPGTRLTVT.

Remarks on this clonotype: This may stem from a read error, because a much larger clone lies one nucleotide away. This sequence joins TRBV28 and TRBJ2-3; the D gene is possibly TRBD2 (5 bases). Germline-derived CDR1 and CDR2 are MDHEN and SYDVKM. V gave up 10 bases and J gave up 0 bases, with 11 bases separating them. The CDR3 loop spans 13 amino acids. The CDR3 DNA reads TGTGCCATCTGGGAGACCAGCACAGATACGCAGTATTTT. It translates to CAIWETSTDTQYF.

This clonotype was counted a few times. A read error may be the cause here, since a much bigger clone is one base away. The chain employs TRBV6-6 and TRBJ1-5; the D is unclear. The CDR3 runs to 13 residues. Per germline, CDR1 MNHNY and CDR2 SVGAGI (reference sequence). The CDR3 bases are TGTGCCTGCAGTTACTCTATCTATCAGCCCCAGCATTTT. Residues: CACSYSIYQPQHF.

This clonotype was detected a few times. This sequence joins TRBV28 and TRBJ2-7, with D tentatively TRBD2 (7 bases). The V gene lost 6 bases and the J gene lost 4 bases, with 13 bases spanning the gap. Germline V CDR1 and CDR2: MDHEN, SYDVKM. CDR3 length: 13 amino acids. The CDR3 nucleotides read TGTGCCAGCAGGGTGGGGGGGCGATACGAGCAGTACTTC. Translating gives CASRVGGRYEQYF. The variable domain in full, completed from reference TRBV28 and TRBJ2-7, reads DVKVTQSSRYLVKRTGEKVFLECVQDMDHENMFWYRQDPGLGLRLIYFSYDVKMKEKGDIPEGYSVSREKKERFSLILESASTNQTSMYLCASRVGGRYEQYFGPGTRLTVT.

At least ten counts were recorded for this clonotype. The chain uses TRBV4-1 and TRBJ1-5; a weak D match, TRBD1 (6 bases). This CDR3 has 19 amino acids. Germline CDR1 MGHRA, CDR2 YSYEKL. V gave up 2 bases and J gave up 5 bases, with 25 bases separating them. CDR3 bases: TGCGCCAGCAGCCAAAGACTTAGGAACGTCGGGACATTGGATCAGCCCCAGCATTTT. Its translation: CASSQRLRNVGTLDQPQHF.

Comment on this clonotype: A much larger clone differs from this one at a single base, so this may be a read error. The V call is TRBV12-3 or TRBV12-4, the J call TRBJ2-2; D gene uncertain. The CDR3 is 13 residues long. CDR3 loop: CTSRPGGAGELFF. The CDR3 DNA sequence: TGTACCAGCAGACCGGGTGGTGCCGGGGAGCTGTTTTTT.